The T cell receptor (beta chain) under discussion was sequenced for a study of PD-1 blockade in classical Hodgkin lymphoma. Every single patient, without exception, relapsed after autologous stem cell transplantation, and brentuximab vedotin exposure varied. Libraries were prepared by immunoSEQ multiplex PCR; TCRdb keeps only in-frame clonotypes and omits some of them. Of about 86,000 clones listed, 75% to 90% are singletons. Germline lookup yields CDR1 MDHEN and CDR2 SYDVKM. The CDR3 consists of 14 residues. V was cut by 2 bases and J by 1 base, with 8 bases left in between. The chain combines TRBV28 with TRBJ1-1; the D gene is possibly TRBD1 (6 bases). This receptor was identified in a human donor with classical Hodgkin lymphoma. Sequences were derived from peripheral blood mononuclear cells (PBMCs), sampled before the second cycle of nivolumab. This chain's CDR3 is CASSLGGANTEAFF. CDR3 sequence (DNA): TGTGCCAGCAGTTTAGGGGGGGCGAACACTGAAGCTTTCTTT. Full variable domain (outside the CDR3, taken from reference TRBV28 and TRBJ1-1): DVKVTQSSRYLVKRTGEKVFLECVQDMDHENMFWYRQDPGLGLRLIYFSYDVKMKEKGDIPEGYSVSREKKERFSLILESASTNQTSMYLCASSLGGANTEAFFGQGTRLTVV.